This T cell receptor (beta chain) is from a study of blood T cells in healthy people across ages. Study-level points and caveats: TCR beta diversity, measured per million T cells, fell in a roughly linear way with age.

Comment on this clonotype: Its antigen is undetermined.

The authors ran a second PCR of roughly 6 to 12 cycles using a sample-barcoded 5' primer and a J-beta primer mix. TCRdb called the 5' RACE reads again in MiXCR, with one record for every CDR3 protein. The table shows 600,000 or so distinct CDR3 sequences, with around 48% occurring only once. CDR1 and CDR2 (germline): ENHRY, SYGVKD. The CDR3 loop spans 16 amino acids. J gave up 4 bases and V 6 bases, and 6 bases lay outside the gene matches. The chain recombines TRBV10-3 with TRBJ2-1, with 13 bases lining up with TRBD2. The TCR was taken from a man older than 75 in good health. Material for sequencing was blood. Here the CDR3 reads CAIRTSGGDPYNEQFF. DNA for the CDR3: TGTGCCATCAGAACTAGCGGGGGGGATCCATACAATGAGCAGTTCTTC.